Following are 27 T cell receptor beta chains from one sample sequenced in a study of beta chain features in type 1 diabetes. The entirety of the isolated RNA underwent reverse transcription, so expressed TCRB transcripts were sequenced. TCRdb's copy holds only in-frame clones and misses some; the assay was immunoSEQ multiplex PCR. The sample includes around 400,000 clones, 10% to 15% of them seen just once. Sequencing was performed on naive CD4+ T cells from blood. The receptors were sampled from a man aged 18 to 30 in good health.

This clone came up a few times. This rearrangement joins TRBV4-3 to TRBJ1-4; no clear D. V dropped 3 bases and J dropped 6 bases, with 14 bases sitting between them. The CDR3 covers 15 residues. From germline, CDR1 is LGHNA and CDR2 YSLEER. The CDR3: CASSHLGVQDEKLFF. In DNA, the CDR3 is TGCGCCAGCAGCCATCTCGGGGTTCAGGATGAAAAACTGTTTTTT.

The chain has TRBV9 and TRBJ2-7; D is unresolved. There are 16 residues in the CDR3. Germline V CDR1 and CDR2: SGDLS, YYNGEE. Trimming stripped 4 bases from V and 1 base from J, with 18 bases between. Here the CDR3 DNA reads TGTGCCAGCAGCTCCAACCCCGGGTCCTCATCCTACGAGCAGTACTTC. It yields the protein CASSSNPGSSSYEQYF. Together with reference TRBV9 and TRBJ2-7, the CDR3 gives the full variable domain: DSGVTQTPKHLITATGQRVTLRCSPRSGDLSVYWYQQSLDQGLQFLIQYYNGEERAKGNILERFSAQQFPDLHSELNLSSLELGDSALYFCASSSNPGSSSYEQYFGPGTRLTVT.

The chain couples TRBV9 to TRBJ2-3; D remains unclear. V dropped 4 bases and J dropped 1 base, with 7 bases sitting between them. From germline, CDR1 is SGDLS and CDR2 YYNGEE. The CDR3 has 13 residues. CDR3 sequence reads: CASSHRGTDTQYF. The CDR3, as DNA: TGTGCCAGCAGCCACCGCGGCACAGATACGCAGTATTTT.

The genes are TRBV6-1 and TRBJ1-1, with TRBD1 matching 9 bases. There are 15 residues in the CDR3. Looked up from germline, CDR1 is MNHNS and CDR2 is SASEGT. J gave up 1 base and V 4 bases, and 4 bases lay outside the gene matches. The CDR3 DNA reads TGTGCCAGCAGTGGACAGGGGGAAAAGAACACTGAAGCTTTCTTT. It encodes CASSGQGEKNTEAFF.

Only a few counts were recorded for this clone. The J gene is TRBJ2-2, the V gene TRBV7-6; unclear D gene. V was shortened by 4 bases and J by 4 bases, with 4 bases between the two germline ends. This CDR3 region has 12 residues. Germline CDR1 SGHVS, CDR2 FNYEAQ. CDR3 sequence (DNA): TGTGCCAGCAGCTACTCCACCGGGGAGCTGTTTTTT. The encoded protein is CASSYSTGELFF.

This clone was detected only once. The chain has TRBV9 and TRBJ2-5; 10 nucleotides line up with TRBD2. The V segment lost 0 bases and the J segment 7 bases; nucleotides outside the gene matches: 3. The CDR3 has 14 amino acids. CDR1 and CDR2 (germline): SGDLS, YYNGEE. For the CDR3, the DNA is TGTGCCAGCAGCGTAGACCTAGCGGGAGTGACCCAGTACTTC. It is translated as CASSVDLAGVTQYF.

This clone was observed a few times. DNA of the CDR3: TGTGCCAGCAGCTCAGGGTACTCTGGGGCCAACGTCCTGACTTTC. Residues: CASSSGYSGANVLTF. This chain connects TRBV6-6 to TRBJ2-6, with D possibly being TRBD1 (5 bases). Trimming took off 6 bases at V and 0 bases at J, with 9 bases between the two ends. CDR3 length: 15 residues. The germline CDR1 and CDR2 sequences are MNHNY and SVGAGI (reference sequence).

This clone has a handful of counts. The chain carries TRBV29-1 and TRBJ2-7, with 7 bases identical to TRBD1. V shed 3 bases, J shed 6 bases, and the junction held 8 bases outside the gene matches. Germline lookup yields CDR1 SQVTM and CDR2 ANQGSEA. The CDR3 contains 13 residues. CDR3 amino acids: CSVENRGTSEQYF. In DNA form, the CDR3 reads TGCAGCGTTGAGAACAGGGGAACATCCGAGCAGTACTTC.

The J gene is TRBJ2-7, the V gene TRBV10-3; perhaps TRBD2 as D (5 bases). CDR3 length equals 14 residues. Germline V lookup: CDR1 ENHRY, CDR2 SYGVKD. Trimming took off 5 bases at V and 0 bases at J, with 11 bases between the two ends. The CDR3 loop reads CAISFGRDSYEQYF. In nucleotides, the CDR3 is TGTGCCATCAGTTTTGGACGGGACTCCTACGAGCAGTACTTC.

The chain links TRBV7-9 to TRBJ2-7; the match to TRBD1 covers 8 bases. With 1 base clipped from V and 3 bases from J, the junction kept 2 bases outside the gene matches. CDR1 SEHNR and CDR2 FQNEAQ come from the germline V gene (reference sequence). CDR3 length: 14 amino acids. CDR3 in DNA: TGTGCCAGCAGCTTAGGGACAGGGAACTACGAGCAGTACTTC. Encoded protein: CASSLGTGNYEQYF.

This clone was counted only a few times. The chain couples TRBV11-1 to TRBJ2-1; no reliable D call. Trimming took off 0 bases at V and 9 bases at J, with 18 bases between the two ends. CDR1 and CDR2 (germline): SGHAT, FQDESV (reference sequence). The CDR3 covers 16 residues. CDR3 sequence reads: CASSLAASRGPIEQFF. CDR3 nucleotide sequence: TGTGCCAGCAGCTTAGCGGCGAGTAGAGGTCCAATTGAGCAGTTCTTC.

This clone was detected only a few times. V is TRBV6-5 and J is TRBJ2-2; 7 bases agree with TRBD1. Germline V gives CDR1 MNHEY, CDR2 SVGAGI. The CDR3 has 15 amino acids. V lost 5 bases and J lost 2; bases outside the gene matches: 5. This CDR3 is CASSGDSPNTGELFF. CDR3 DNA sequence: TGTGCCAGCAGTGGGGACAGTCCCAACACCGGGGAGCTGTTTTTT.

This clone was counted only a few times. V usage is TRBV6-4 and J usage is TRBJ2-1; TRBD1 agrees at 7 bases. The CDR3 has 13 residues. Germline V gene lookup returns CDR1 MRHNA and CDR2 SNTAGT. After removal of 4 bases from V and 7 bases from J, the junction contained 4 bases not matched to a gene. Written as DNA, the CDR3 is TGTGCCAGCAGTGGGACGACAGGGAATGAGCAGTTCTTC. It encodes CASSGTTGNEQFF.

The chain links TRBV11-2 to TRBJ2-1, with TRBD1 matching 10 bases. Germline lookup yields CDR1 SGHAT and CDR2 FQNNGV. This CDR3 region has 17 residues. The V and J ends lost 3 bases and 5 bases, in that order; junction bases with no gene match: 10. In DNA form, the CDR3 reads TGTGCCAGCAGCTTTTTCCCCGGACAGGGGGGTAACAATGAGCAGTTCTTC. This translates into CASSFFPGQGGNNEQFF.

V and J are TRBV27 and TRBJ2-1; the match to TRBD2 covers 9 bases. This CDR3 has 17 amino acids. The V gene's germline CDR1 is MNHEY and CDR2 SMNVEV (reference sequence). V dropped 2 bases and J dropped 2; count of bases not matched to a gene: 7. The chain's CDR3 is CASSLDAWTSAYNEQFF. The CDR3 DNA is TGTGCCAGCAGTTTAGACGCCTGGACTAGCGCCTACAATGAGCAGTTCTTC.

This clone showed up just a few times. This rearrangement joins TRBV30 to TRBJ2-3; 11 positions agree with TRBD1. The CDR3 loop spans 16 amino acids. The junction had 8 bases not matched to a gene; V was cut back by 1 base and J by 5 bases. Germline V CDR1 and CDR2: GTSNPN, SVGIG (reference sequence). The CDR3 sequence is CAWSAWTGGDVDTQYF. The CDR3 DNA is TGTGCCTGGAGTGCGTGGACAGGGGGCGATGTAGATACGCAGTATTTT.

The CDR3 reads CASRHTGGSNQPQHF. DNA for the CDR3: TGTGCCAGCAGACACACAGGGGGAAGCAATCAGCCCCAGCATTTT. The rearrangement uses TRBV4-2 and TRBJ1-5, with 8 bases aligning to TRBD1. The CDR3 covers 15 residues. V shed 6 bases, J shed 1 base, and the junction held 5 bases outside the gene matches. Germline V gives CDR1 LGHNA, CDR2 YNFKEQ.

The table lists this clone with a few counts. The CDR3 loop is CASSQVTSSYEQYF. The DNA of the CDR3 is TGCGCCAGCAGCCAAGTTACTAGCTCCTACGAGCAGTACTTC. The chain carries TRBV4-1 and TRBJ2-7; tentative D call: TRBD2 (5 bases). CDR1 is MGHRA and CDR2 is YSYEKL in the germline V gene. The V gene lost 1 base and the J gene lost 0 bases, with 7 bases spanning the gap. CDR3 length: 14 amino acids.

CDR3 residues: CATSTGGTDTQYF. For the CDR3, the DNA is TGTGCCACTTCGACAGGGGGCACAGATACGCAGTATTTT. This rearrangement joins TRBV28 to TRBJ2-3, with 8 bases lining up with TRBD1. Germline CDR1 is MDHEN and CDR2 is SYDVKM. The CDR3 totals 13 residues. After removal of 10 bases from V and 1 base from J, the junction contained 4 bases not matched to a gene.

The sample holds a few counts of this clone. This rearrangement joins TRBV2 to TRBJ2-2, with 7 bases lining up with TRBD1. CDR3 length equals 14 residues. Germline V gene data show CDR1 as SNHLY and CDR2 as FYNNEI. V shed 6 bases, J shed 4 bases, and the junction held 5 bases outside the gene matches. The CDR3 reads CASRRTGTTGELFF. The CDR3 DNA reads TGTGCCAGCAGACGGACAGGAACCACCGGGGAGCTGTTTTTT.

A few counts support this clone. The gene calls are TRBV28 and TRBJ1-6, with D uncertain. Germline V gene sequence: CDR1 MDHEN, CDR2 SYDVKM. V was shortened by 11 bases and J by 8 bases, with 13 bases between the two germline ends. This CDR3 contains 12 residues. The CDR3 is CASMGRDSPLHF. The CDR3 bases are TGTGCCTCAATGGGGAGGGATTCACCCCTCCACTTT.

This clone occurred a few times. The chain links TRBV30 to TRBJ1-2, with D tentatively TRBD1 (5 bases). The CDR3 consists of 17 residues. Germline V gene data show CDR1 as GTSNPN and CDR2 as SVGIG (reference sequence). Trimming removed 3 bases from V and 8 bases from J, with 28 bases in between. The DNA for the CDR3 is TGTGCCTGGAGGCTAAGGGGAACTCACCGACTAGATAGGGGCTACACCTTC. It codes for CAWRLRGTHRLDRGYTF.

Comment on this clone: One junction end does not reproduce the germline sequence, and a read error may be involved. This chain links TRBV7-7 with TRBJ2-1; weak D call: TRBD1 (8 bases). The CDR3 is made up of 21 amino acids. CDR1 and CDR2 (germline): SSHAT, FNYEAQ (reference sequence). For the CDR3, the DNA is TGTGCTAGCAGCTCACTCAAAGCCGGACAGGGAGGGGGGTTAACCGCGGATGAGCAGTTCTTC. Translation gives CASSSLKAGQGGGLTADEQFF.

V gene TRBV4-3 combines with J gene TRBJ2-1; D may be TRBD2 (6 bases). The V end was cut by 4 bases, the J end by 0 bases, with 13 bases between. The germline V gene encodes CDR1 LGHNA and CDR2 YSLEER. CDR3 length: 16 residues. The CDR3 sequence is CASSPLSGSSYNEQFF. In DNA, the CDR3 is TGCGCCAGCAGCCCCCTTAGCGGAAGCTCCTACAATGAGCAGTTCTTC.

The chain combines TRBV4-3 with TRBJ1-2; the match to TRBD1 covers 7 bases. The length of the CDR3 is 14 residues. After removal of 4 bases from V and 5 bases from J, the junction contained 7 bases not matched to a gene. Looked up from germline, CDR1 is LGHNA and CDR2 is YSLEER. As DNA, the CDR3 is TGCGCCAGCAGCCTCCACAGGGGCCAATATGGCTACACCTTC. Its protein is CASSLHRGQYGYTF.

This clone was detected a few times. The chain combines TRBV7-9 with TRBJ2-7; D is ambiguous. The CDR3 extends over 13 amino acids. The V end lost 8 bases, the J end lost 2 bases, and 13 bases lay between the germline ends. The germline gives CDR1 SEHNR, CDR2 FQNEAQ (reference sequence). This CDR3 is CASSPFGPYEQYF. The CDR3 DNA reads as TGTGCCAGCTCTCCCTTTGGCCCCTACGAGCAGTACTTC. The whole variable domain, filled in from reference TRBV7-9 and TRBJ2-7, reads DTGVSQNPRHKITKRGQNVTFRCDPISEHNRLYWYRQTLGQGPEFLTYFQNEAQLEKSRLLSDRFSAERPKGSFSTLEIQRTEQGDSAMYLCASSPFGPYEQYFGPGTRLTVT.

J is TRBJ1-6 and V is TRBV30; tentative D call: TRBD1 (5 bases). CDR1 is GTSNPN and CDR2 is SVGIG in the germline V gene (reference sequence). The CDR3 is 14 amino acids. The V end lost 3 bases, the J end lost 4 bases, and 10 bases lay between the germline ends. CDR3 nucleotides: TGTGCCTGGAGGGGGGGTGTTTATAATTCACCCCTCCACTTT. The encoded protein is CAWRGGVYNSPLHF.